This is a list of T cell receptor beta chains from one sample in a study of PD-L1 blockade in urothelial cancer. The assay was immunoSEQ multiplex PCR, and TCRdb's table has in-frame clones only and misses some. The data show about 88,000 clones, roughly 90% seen once. Source: PBMCs, taken around atezolizumab (anti-PD-L1) treatment. The receptors were sampled from a woman of 80 years or more with urothelial cancer. Both conserved end residues are part of each CDR3. Fields, in order: V gene, clone size, J gene, D gene, CDR3 length, CDR3 DNA, CDR3 protein. The D gene is left open where the match is weak. Where a row states a size, it is once, few, many or the class of an expanded clone; other rows omit it.

>TRBV11-3|-|TRBJ2-5|TRBD1|15
TGTGCCAGCAGCTCGGGACAGGGGTCGCGAGAGACCCAGTACTTC
CASSSGQGSRETQYF
>TRBV14|-|TRBJ1-4|-|16
TGTGCCAGCAGCCCAGTGTCGTCTGCAACTAATGAAAAACTGTTTTTT
CASSPVSSATNEKLFF
>TRBV7-2|-|TRBJ2-2|-|15
TGTGCCAGCAGCTCACTAGCCACCTATTCCGGGGAGCTGTTTTTT
CASSSLATYSGELFF
>TRBV5-1|-|TRBJ2-5|TRBD1|14
TGCGCCAGCAGCCGGGACAGGGGCCAAGAGACCCAGTACTTC
CASSRDRGQETQYF
>TRBV6-1|once|TRBJ1-1|-|13
TGTGCCAGCGAGACACGGATGAACACTGAAGCTTTCTTT
CASETRMNTEAFF
>TRBV5-1|-|TRBJ2-3|-|14
TGCGCCAGCAGAGGCGGGTCCTACACAGATACGCAGTATTTT
CASRGGSYTDTQYF
>TRBV28|-|TRBJ2-7|TRBD1|15
TGTGCCAGCAGTCCCTCCGGGACAGGATACTACGAGCAGTACTTC
CASSPSGTGYYEQYF
>TRBV5-4|-|TRBJ2-7|TRBD1|15
TGTGCCAGCAGCTCAAGCGACAGGGCTTCCTACGAGCAGTACTTC
CASSSSDRASYEQYF
>TRBV6-6|few|TRBJ2-3|TRBD2|16
TGTGCCAGCACCTACAAGAGGACTAGCGGCACAGATACGCAGTATTTT
CASTYKRTSGTDTQYF
>TRBV11-2|-|TRBJ1-1|-|15
TGTGCCAGCAGCTTCCTGGCAAGGGGGAACACTGAAGCTTTCTTT
CASSFLARGNTEAFF
>TRBV5-5|-|TRBJ2-7|-|15
TGTGCCAGCAGCCCCTCTAGAGGCCTAACCTACGAGCAGTACTTC
CASSPSRGLTYEQYF
>TRBV28|-|TRBJ1-2|-|12
TGTGCCAGCAGTTTACTCCACACGGGCTACACCTTC
CASSLLHTGYTF
>TRBV10-1|-|TRBJ2-2|TRBD1|15
TGCGCCAGCAGTGAGCGCCCACAGGGGGCCGGGGAGCTGTTTTTT
CASSERPQGAGELFF
>TRBV19|-|TRBJ1-1|-|12
TGTGCCAGTAGTATCCGGCAGGGAGAAGCTTTCTTT
CASSIRQGEAFF
>TRBV19|-|TRBJ2-7|TRBD2|17
TGTGCCAGTAGTCTCAGAGGGACTAGCGGGAGGTCCAGCGAGCAGTACTTC
CASSLRGTSGRSSEQYF
>TRBV5-8|-|TRBJ2-6|-|16
TGTGCCAGCAGCTTGAGGGGGTCGGCTGGGGCCAACGTCCTGACTTTC
CASSLRGSAGANVLTF
>TRBV11-2|-|TRBJ2-1|TRBD2|17
TGTGCCAGCAGCTTCCCGACTAGCGGGTCGGCGAGGAATGAGCAGTTCTTC
CASSFPTSGSARNEQFF
>TRBV29-1|-|TRBJ2-2|-|13
TGCAGCGTTGACCCGACAGGCTTCGGGGAGCTGTTTTTT
CSVDPTGFGELFF
>TRBV27|-|TRBJ2-1|-|13
TGTGCCAGCAGTTTTAGTGTCCTCAATGAGCAGTTCTTC
CASSFSVLNEQFF
>TRBV7-9|-|TRBJ1-5|-|17
TGTGCCAGCAGCTTCCAAAGGGGCTACAGGGATAATCAGCCCCAGCATTTT
CASSFQRGYRDNQPQHF
>TRBV19|-|TRBJ2-5|-|11
TGTGCCAGTAGTATTAGCGGGACCCAGTACTTC
CASSISGTQYF
>TRBV28|-|TRBJ1-5|TRBD1|14
TGTGCCAGCAGTTTCGGACAGGCGAGTCAGCCCCAGCATTTT
CASSFGQASQPQHF
>TRBV4-2|-|TRBJ1-5|-|16
TGTGCCAGCAGCCAAGAAGGGAGCCATAGCAATCAGCCCCAGCATTTT
CASSQEGSHSNQPQHF
>TRBV27|-|TRBJ1-5|TRBD1|14
TGTGCCAGCAGTTTTCGGCAGGGGGTTCAGCCCCAGCATTTT
CASSFRQGVQPQHF
>TRBV9|-|TRBJ1-1|-|15
TGTGCCAGCAGCGTAGGGGGGGGGATGGGCACTGAAGCTTTCTTT
CASSVGGGMGTEAFF
>TRBV5-6|few|TRBJ2-1|TRBD2|17
TGTGCCAGCAGCTTAACTAGCGGGAGGGATTATTTGAATGAGCAGTTCTTC
CASSLTSGRDYLNEQFF
>TRBV5-1|-|TRBJ2-3|-|15
TGCGCCAGCAGCTTGGTTGGGGGCTCTACAGATACGCAGTATTTT
CASSLVGGSTDTQYF